This T cell receptor beta chain was captured in a study of blood T cell repertoires in COVID-19. Study as a whole: T cells, B-cell-depleted T cells, or PBMCs supplied cDNA or gDNA.

The repertoire was sequenced with immunoSEQ multiplex PCR; TCRdb's copy has only in-frame clones and lacks some. The repertoire holds roughly 280,000 clones, about 88% seen once, with about 5.2% in the top ten. The ends were cut back, 4 bases at V and 5 bases at J, with 16 bases in the middle. This CDR3 spans 15 amino acids. Looked up from germline, CDR1 is SGHTA and CDR2 is FQGNSA. V gene TRBV7-2 combines with J gene TRBJ2-3; no reliable D call. The source of this sequence is a woman aged 60-75 years with COVID-19, enrolled during active disease. The specimen was peripheral blood. The CDR3 region has the DNA TGTGCCAGCAGCTCCGGCGCCGGAGTAGTAGATACGCAGTATTTT. It translates to CASSSGAGVVDTQYF. The full variable domain, its missing parts supplied by reference TRBV7-2 and TRBJ2-3, is GAGVSQSPSNKVTEKGKDVELRCDPISGHTALYWYRQSLGQGLEFLIYFQGNSAPDKSGLPSDRFSAERTGGSVSTLTIQRTQQEDSAVYLCASSSGAGVVDTQYFGPGTRLTVL.